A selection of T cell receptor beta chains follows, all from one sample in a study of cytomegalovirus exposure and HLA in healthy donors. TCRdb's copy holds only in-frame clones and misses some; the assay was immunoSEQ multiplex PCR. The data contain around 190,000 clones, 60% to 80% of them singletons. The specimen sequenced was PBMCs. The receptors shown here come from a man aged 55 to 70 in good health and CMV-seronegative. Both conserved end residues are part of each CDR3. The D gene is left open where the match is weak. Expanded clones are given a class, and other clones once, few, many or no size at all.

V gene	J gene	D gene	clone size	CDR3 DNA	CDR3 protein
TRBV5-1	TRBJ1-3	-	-	TGCGCCAGCACGTCGGGTCTTGGAAACACCATATATTTT	CASTSGLGNTIYF
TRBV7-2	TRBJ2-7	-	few	TGTGCCAGCAGCGAGTCGACAGGTTTAGGCTACGAGCAGTACTTC	CASSESTGLGYEQYF
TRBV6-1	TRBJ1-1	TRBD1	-	TGTGCCAGCAGTGCCCCGACAGGGGGCCCCACTGAAGCTTTCTTT	CASSAPTGGPTEAFF
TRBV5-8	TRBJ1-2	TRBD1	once	TGTGCCAGCAGCTTCAAATCCAGGGGGGAGGTTGTCTATGGCTACACCTTC	CASSFKSRGEVVYGYTF
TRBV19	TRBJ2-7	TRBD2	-	TGTGCCAGTAGTATTGCTAGCGGGAGCTACGAGCAGTACTTC	CASSIASGSYEQYF
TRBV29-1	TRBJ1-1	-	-	TGCAGCGTCGGTGGGGGGATGAACACTGAAGCTTTCTTT	CSVGGGMNTEAFF
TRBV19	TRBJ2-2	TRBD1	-	TGTGCCAGTAGTGTAGGCCACAGGGGCGTCGGGACCGGGGAGCTGTTTTTT	CASSVGHRGVGTGELFF
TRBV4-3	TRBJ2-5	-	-	TGCGCCAGCAGCCGAACAGGGTCAGAGACCCAGTACTTC	CASSRTGSETQYF
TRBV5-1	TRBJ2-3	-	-	TGCGCCAGCAGCTTGGCCGGGGGGCCGGGTGATACGCAGTATTTT	CASSLAGGPGDTQYF
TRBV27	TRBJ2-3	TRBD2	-	TGTGCCAGCAGTTTTTCGATTCGAGCCCCTAGCGGGTCCCAGTATTTT	CASSFSIRAPSGSQYF
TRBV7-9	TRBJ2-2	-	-	TGTGCCAGCAAGGGTGAGGGCAGGCTGAACACCGGGGAGCTGTTTTTT	CASKGEGRLNTGELFF
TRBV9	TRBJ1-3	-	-	TGTGCCAGCAGCGCAGACCCTCGCGCAGGGGCTGGAGGAAACACCATATATTTT	CASSADPRAGAGGNTIYF
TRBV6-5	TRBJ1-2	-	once	TGTGCCAGCAGTTACGTACAGGCAGGTGGCTACCCCTTC	CASSYVQAGGYPF
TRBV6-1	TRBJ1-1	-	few	TGTGCCAGCGTGGCCAGGGGTGGAACTGAAGCTTTCTTT	CASVARGGTEAFF
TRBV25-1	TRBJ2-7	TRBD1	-	TGTGCCAGCAGTGATTTACAGGGGGCAAGAGGGGGCGAGCAGTACTTC	CASSDLQGARGGEQYF
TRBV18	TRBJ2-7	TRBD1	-	TGTGCCAGCTCACCAATTCAGGGGACAGGGTCGGGAGAGCAGTACTTC	CASSPIQGTGSGEQYF
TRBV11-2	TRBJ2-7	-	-	TGTGCCAGCAGCTTAGACAGGTTTTTGAGAGAGCAGTACTTC	CASSLDRFLREQYF
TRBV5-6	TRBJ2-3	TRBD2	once	TGTGCCAGCAGCTTAGGCGGGAGAGGCACAGATACGCAGTATTTT	CASSLGGRGTDTQYF
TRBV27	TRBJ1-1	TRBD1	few	TGTGCCAGCAGTTTATCAGGGGGCCTCCCGAACACTGAAGCTTTCTTT	CASSLSGGLPNTEAFF
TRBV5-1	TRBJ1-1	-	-	TGCGCCAGCAGCTTGGTTGGCATTGGGAACACTGAAGCTTTCTTT	CASSLVGIGNTEAFF
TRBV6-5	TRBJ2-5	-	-	TGTGCCAGCAGCAACGGGGAGACCCAGTACTTC	CASSNGETQYF
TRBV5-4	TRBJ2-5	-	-	TGTGCCAGCAGCTTGTACGGGGTACGGGAGACCCAGTACTTC	CASSLYGVRETQYF
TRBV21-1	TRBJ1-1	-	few	TGTGCCAGCAGCAAAGAGGGACAGGGGGCGTACACTGAAGCTTTCTTT	CASSKEGQGAYTEAFF
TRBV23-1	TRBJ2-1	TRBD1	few	TGCGCCAGCAGCACCTACAGGGGGGAAGACAATGAGCAGTTCTTC	CASSTYRGEDNEQFF
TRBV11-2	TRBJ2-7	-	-	TGTGCCAGCAGCTTAGATCCGGGGGACGAGCAGTACTTC	CASSLDPGDEQYF
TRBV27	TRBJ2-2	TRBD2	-	TGTGCCAGCAGATCCGGGACTAGCGGAACCGGGGAGCTGTTTTTT	CASRSGTSGTGELFF
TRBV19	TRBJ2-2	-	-	TGTGCCAGTAGTACCGACATCACCGGGGAGCTGTTTTTT	CASSTDITGELFF
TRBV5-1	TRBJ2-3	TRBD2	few	TGCGCCAGCAGCCCTAGCGGGAGGGGCACAGATACGCAGTATTTT	CASSPSGRGTDTQYF
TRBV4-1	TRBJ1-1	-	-	TGCGCCAGCAGCCATATAGAAGGCGGGGTCATGAACACTGAAGCTTTCTTT	CASSHIEGGVMNTEAFF
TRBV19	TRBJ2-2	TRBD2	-	TGTGCCAGTATCCATACTAGCGGGGGAACCGGGGAGCTGTTTTTT	CASIHTSGGTGELFF
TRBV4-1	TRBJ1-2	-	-	TGCGCCAGCAGCCAAGAGACAGTTACTAACTATGGCTACACCTTC	CASSQETVTNYGYTF
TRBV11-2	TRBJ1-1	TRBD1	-	TGTGCCAGCACGCGCGACAGGGAGAACACTGAAGCTTTCTTT	CASTRDRENTEAFF
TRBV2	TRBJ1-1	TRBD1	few	TGTGCCAGCAAAGTATCAGGGGGCACTGAAGCTTTCTTT	CASKVSGGTEAFF
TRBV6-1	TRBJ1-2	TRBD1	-	TGTGCCAGCAGTCGGGGACAGGGGGCAGGTGGCTACACCTTC	CASSRGQGAGGYTF
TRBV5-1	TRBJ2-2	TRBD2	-	TGCGCCAGCAGCCACAACCCGCCGGGACTAGCGGGGGCGAACACCGGGGAGCTGTTTTTT	CASSHNPPGLAGANTGELFF
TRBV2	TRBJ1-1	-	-	TGTGCCAGCAGTGAATCCTGGTTGGGGTCCAGGGCGAACACTGAAGCTTTCTTT	CASSESWLGSRANTEAFF
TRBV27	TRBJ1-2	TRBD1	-	TGTGCCAGCAGTTTAATAGGGGGCGCCATCTATGGCTACACCTTC	CASSLIGGAIYGYTF
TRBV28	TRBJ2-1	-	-	TGTGCCAGCAGTTTTGAGAGGGCTGAGCAGTTCTTC	CASSFERAEQFF
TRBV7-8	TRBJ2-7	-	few	TGTGCCAGCAGCTTAGCGGGAGTCACCTATCTCACCTACGAGCAGTACTTC	CASSLAGVTYLTYEQYF
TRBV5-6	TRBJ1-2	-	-	TGTGCCAGCAGCTTGGCCGAACGCCCAGGGAATATCTATGGCTACCCCTTC	CASSLAERPGNIYGYPF
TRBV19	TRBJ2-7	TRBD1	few	TGTGCCAGTAGTATCAGTCTCCGGGACAGTACCCCCGAGCAGTACTTC	CASSISLRDSTPEQYF
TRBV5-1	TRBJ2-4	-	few	TGCGCCAGCAGCCCGACAGCTACCGCCAAAAACATTCAGTACTTC	CASSPTATAKNIQYF
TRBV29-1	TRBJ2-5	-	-	TGCAGCGGCCGCAGGAGGCAAGGGACCCAGTACTTC	CSGRRRQGTQYF
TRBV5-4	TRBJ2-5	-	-	TGTGCCAGCAGCTTGGGAGGGCAAGAGACCCAGTACTTC	CASSLGGQETQYF
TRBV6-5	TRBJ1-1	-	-	TGTGCCAGCAGCAGGGGTCTAATGAACACTGAAGCTTTCTTT	CASSRGLMNTEAFF
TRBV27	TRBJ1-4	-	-	TGTGCCAGCAGTCCGACGTTAGGGACTTCGGCTAATGAAAAACTGTTTTTT	CASSPTLGTSANEKLFF
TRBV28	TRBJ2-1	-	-	TGTGCCAGCAACCTCGGACAGTCCTACAATGAGCAGTTCTTC	CASNLGQSYNEQFF
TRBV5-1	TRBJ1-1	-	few	TGCGCCAGCAGCTTGTCAGGGCTGAACACTGAAGCTTTCTTT	CASSLSGLNTEAFF
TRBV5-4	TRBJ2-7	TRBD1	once	TGTGCCAGCAGCTTCCGGGACAGAAATATCGAGCAGTACTTC	CASSFRDRNIEQYF
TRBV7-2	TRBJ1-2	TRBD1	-	TGTGCCAGCAGCCAAGGGACAGGGGCCCGCTATGGCTACACCTTC	CASSQGTGARYGYTF
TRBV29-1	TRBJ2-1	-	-	TGCAGCGTTGCCCCCGGGCCCGGGGCCTACAATGAGCAGTTCTTC	CSVAPGPGAYNEQFF
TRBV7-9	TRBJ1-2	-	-	TGTGCCAGCAGCTTGAGCTATGGCTACACCTTC	CASSLSYGYTF
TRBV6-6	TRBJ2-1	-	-	TGTGCCAGCAGTTACGCGGGGCGGGGAGCAATCCGAGAGCAGTTCTTC	CASSYAGRGAIREQFF